These 2 T cell receptor beta chains came from one sample sequenced in a study of blood T cell repertoires in COVID-19. TCRdb's table, derived via immunoSEQ multiplex PCR, lists solely in-frame clones and lacks some. The sample holds approximately 140,000 clones, 80% to 90% seen once. The sample consisted of PBMCs or T cells enriched from blood (not recorded which). The source of these receptors is a woman aged 45-59 years with acute COVID-19.

The rearrangement uses TRBV28 and TRBJ2-7; D perhaps matches TRBD1 (7 bases). The CDR3 extends over 14 amino acids. V shed 1 base and J shed 4 bases, with 11 bases lying between them. The germline CDR1 and CDR2 sequences are MDHEN and SYDVKM. The CDR3 bases are TGTGCCAGCAGTTTATCGACAGGGACTTACGAGCAGTACTTC. This sequence encodes CASSLSTGTYEQYF.

V is TRBV9 and J is TRBJ2-1; weak D call: TRBD2 (6 bases). Trimming cost V 1 base and J 2 bases, with 13 bases left between them. The CDR3 sequence is 16 residues long. Germline V gene lookup returns CDR1 SGDLS and CDR2 YYNGEE. The CDR3 loop is CASSVQEGLAYNEQFF. As DNA, the CDR3 is TGTGCCAGCAGCGTACAGGAGGGTCTGGCCTACAATGAGCAGTTCTTC. Filled out from reference TRBV9 and TRBJ2-1, the complete variable domain reads DSGVTQTPKHLITATGQRVTLRCSPRSGDLSVYWYQQSLDQGLQFLIQYYNGEERAKGNILERFSAQQFPDLHSELNLSSLELGDSALYFCASSVQEGLAYNEQFFGPGTRLTVL.